The 17 T cell receptor beta chains below were found in one sample sequenced in a study of T-cell reconstitution after alpha-beta-depleted transplantation in children. Unique molecular identifiers were used in preparing the TCRbeta library. MiXCR was run by TCRdb on the PCR reads, yielding one entry per CDR3 protein. The sample records fewer than 550,000 distinct CDR3 sequences, about an eighth being singletons. Sequences were derived from PBMCs, mostly from graft donor cells, sampled 180 days after TCRalphabeta/CD19-depleted stem cell transplant. The receptors derive from a female patient aged 2-15 years who had a stem cell transplant for aplastic anemia, so the T cells may come from the graft donor.

This clonotype was recorded a few times. The V call is TRBV28, the J call TRBJ2-7; maybe TRBD2 (5 bases). Trimming took off 5 bases at V and 2 bases at J, with 13 bases between the two ends. This CDR3 has 14 amino acids. CDR1 MDHEN and CDR2 SYDVKM come from the germline V gene. CDR3 sequence (DNA): TGTGCCAGCAGTCCTCAGAGGGCAGCCTACGAGCAGTACGTC. Encoded protein: CASSPQRAAYEQYV.

Note on this clonotype: An end of the junction does not agree with germline; a read error may underlie this. The CDR3 protein is CSGGVAKNSQYF. In DNA, the CDR3 is TGCAGTGGGGGGGTCGCCAAAAACAGTCAGTACTTC. The chain recombines TRBV20-1 with TRBJ2-4, with D possibly TRBD2 on 6 matching bases. Looked up from germline, CDR1 is DFQATT and CDR2 is SNEGSKA (reference sequence). This CDR3 is built from 12 residues.

V is TRBV30 and J is TRBJ2-1, with D tentatively TRBD1 or TRBD2 (5 bases each). Germline CDR1 reads GTSNPN; CDR2 reads SVGIG (reference sequence). The CDR3 extends over 13 amino acids. The V end was cut by 4 bases, the J end by 13 bases, with 20 bases between. CDR3 bases: TGTGCCTGGATCCGAGGGGCTCCCCGAAGTCAGTTCTTC. It codes for CAWIRGAPRSQFF.

This clonotype was detected many times. The chain recombines TRBV7-9 with TRBJ2-3, with 9 nucleotides matching TRBD2. J was trimmed by 1 base and V by 5 bases; bases with no gene match: 4. The CDR3 runs 15 residues. CDR1 is SEHNR, CDR2 FQNEAQ, per germline (reference sequence). CDR3 DNA sequence: TGTGCCAGCAGCAAGATAGCGGGAGGCACAGATACGCAGTATTTT. Translating it yields CASSKIAGGTDTQYF.

This clonotype came up many times. CDR3 DNA: TGCGCCAGCAGTGGATCTGGGGGCCTAGCGGGGGTGAGCTCCTACAATGAGCAGTTCTTC. It specifies CASSGSGGLAGVSSYNEQFF. The chain has TRBV10-2 and TRBJ2-1, with TRBD2 matching over 10 bases. Trimming cost V 4 bases and J 0 bases; bases outside gene matches: 15. The CDR3 totals 20 residues. Germline V gene lookup returns CDR1 WSHSY and CDR2 SAAADI.

The chain combines TRBV7-2 with TRBJ2-5; D is undetermined. CDR3 length: 16 amino acids. V shed 1 base and J shed 2 bases, with 14 bases lying between them. The germline V gene encodes CDR1 SGHTA and CDR2 FQGNSA. The CDR3 sequence: CASSLGVSFSQETQYF. The DNA for the CDR3 is TGTGCCAGCAGCTTAGGGGTCTCATTCTCTCAAGAGACCCAGTACTTC. The full variable domain, in which reference TRBV7-2 and TRBJ2-5 provide the parts outside the CDR3, is GAGVSQSPSNKVTEKGKDVELRCDPISGHTALYWYRQSLGQGLEFLIYFQGNSAPDKSGLPSDRFSAERTGGSVSTLTIQRTQQEDSAVYLCASSLGVSFSQETQYFGPGTRLLVL.

The chain is built from TRBV20-1 and TRBJ2-7, with 13 bases matching TRBD2. The CDR3 is made up of 16 amino acids. Germline CDR1 and CDR2: DFQATT and SNEGSKA (reference sequence). The ends lost 3 bases at V and 6 bases at J; junction bases unmatched: 11. CDR3 sequence (DNA): TGCAGTGCTAGTCTCCGACTAGCGGGAGGTCGGGGCGAGCAGTACTTC. Residues: CSASLRLAGGRGEQYF.

The gene calls are TRBV20-1 and TRBJ2-2; perhaps TRBD1 as D (5 bases). Trimming removed 5 bases at V and 5 bases at J, with 18 bases between. The CDR3 has 15 residues. In germline, CDR1 is DFQATT, CDR2 SNEGSKA (reference sequence). The CDR3 reads CSASPWTQGTGELFF. Here the CDR3 DNA reads TGCAGTGCTTCCCCGTGGACCCAGGGAACCGGGGAGCTGTTTTTT.

This chain uses TRBV20-1 with TRBJ1-5, with a tentative D call TRBD1 (6 bases). Germline-derived CDR1 and CDR2 are DFQATT and SNEGSKA (reference sequence). The V end lost 6 bases, the J end lost 4 bases, and 19 bases lay between the germline ends. The CDR3 runs 15 residues. CDR3 DNA sequence: TGCAGTGCAAATCAGGGTGGCAGGGGAAATCAGCCCCAGCATTTT. Its protein is CSANQGGRGNQPQHF.

This clonotype was detected a few times. The rearrangement uses TRBV18 and TRBJ2-3; D unresolved. CDR3 size: 14 residues. In germline, CDR1 is KGHSH, CDR2 LQKENI. V was clipped by 0 bases and J by 3 bases, with 7 bases between them. The CDR3: CASSPPSLTDTQYF. CDR3 DNA: TGTGCCAGCTCACCACCAAGTCTGACAGATACGCAGTATTTT.

This clonotype has more than one count but fewer than ten. The V call is TRBV7-9, the J call TRBJ1-2; D may be TRBD1 (5 bases). Germline-derived CDR1 and CDR2 are SEHNR and FQNEAQ (reference sequence). The V end was cut by 1 base, the J end by 5 bases, with 11 bases between. The length of the CDR3 is 14 residues. CDR3 coding DNA: TGTGCCAGCAGCTTAGGACAGACCCTATATGGCTACACCTTC. This codes for CASSLGQTLYGYTF.

This sequence joins TRBV29-1 and TRBJ2-5, with D possibly TRBD2 on 5 matching bases. The CDR3 length is 14 residues. CDR1 SQVTM and CDR2 ANQGSEA come from the germline V gene. V was shortened by 4 bases and J by 4 bases, with 16 bases between the two germline ends. CDR3: CSVVPPSGRETQYF. The CDR3 nucleotides are TGCAGCGTTGTCCCCCCCAGCGGCAGAGAGACCCAGTACTTC. Full variable domain (remainder filled in from reference TRBV29-1 and TRBJ2-5): SAVISQKPSRDICQRGTSLTIQCQVDSQVTMMFWYRQQPGQSLTLIATANQGSEATYESGFVIDKFPISRPNLTFSTLTVSNMSPEDSSIYLCSVVPPSGRETQYFGPGTRLLVL.

This clonotype came up a few times. CDR3 bases: TGCAGTGCTCACAGGGAGCGGTCCTACAATGAGCAGTTCTTC. Translating gives CSAHRERSYNEQFF. The V gene is TRBV20-1, the J gene TRBJ2-1; possible D gene TRBD1, 6 bases. This CDR3 has 14 amino acids. Trimming stripped 5 bases from V and 1 base from J, with 12 bases between. Germline-derived CDR1 and CDR2 are DFQATT and SNEGSKA (reference sequence).

The chain has TRBV5-1 and TRBJ2-1; 8 positions match TRBD2. The CDR3 has 17 amino acids. J lost 0 bases, V lost 3 bases, and 8 bases had no gene match. Germline V gene lookup returns CDR1 SGHRS and CDR2 YFSETQ. CDR3 residues: CASSYGLALSSYNEQFF. The CDR3 DNA reads TGCGCCAGCAGCTACGGACTAGCCCTGAGCTCCTACAATGAGCAGTTCTTC.

This clonotype has at least ten counts. For the CDR3, the DNA is TGTGCCATCATAAGACGGGAGGGGACCTACGAGCAGTACTTC. Translated, it gives CAIIRREGTYEQYF. V usage is TRBV10-3 and J usage is TRBJ2-7; 8 positions match TRBD2. CDR3 length equals 14 residues. CDR1 is ENHRY and CDR2 is SYGVKD in the germline V gene. J lost 2 bases, V lost 7 bases, and 7 bases had no gene match.

The chain links TRBV3-1 to TRBJ2-4, with D possibly TRBD1 on 6 matching bases. The CDR3 consists of 15 residues. Trimming pared 4 bases from V and 5 bases from J, leaving 15 bases between. From germline, CDR1 is LGHDT and CDR2 YNNKEL (reference sequence). The DNA for the CDR3 is TGTGCCAGCAGCCCATTCCGGACAGCTGAAAACATTCAGTACTTC. Translation: CASSPFRTAENIQYF.

The J gene is TRBJ2-1, the V gene TRBV6-2 or TRBV6-3; TRBD2 agrees at 8 bases. The CDR3 runs 15 residues. Per the germline V gene, CDR1 is MNHEY and CDR2 is SVGEGT. V trimming: 6 bases; J trimming: 0 bases; junction bases outside the gene matches: 4. The CDR3 nucleotides read TGTGCCAGCAGCCTACTAGCGGCCTCCTACAATGAGCAGTTCTTC. Protein: CASSLLAASYNEQFF.